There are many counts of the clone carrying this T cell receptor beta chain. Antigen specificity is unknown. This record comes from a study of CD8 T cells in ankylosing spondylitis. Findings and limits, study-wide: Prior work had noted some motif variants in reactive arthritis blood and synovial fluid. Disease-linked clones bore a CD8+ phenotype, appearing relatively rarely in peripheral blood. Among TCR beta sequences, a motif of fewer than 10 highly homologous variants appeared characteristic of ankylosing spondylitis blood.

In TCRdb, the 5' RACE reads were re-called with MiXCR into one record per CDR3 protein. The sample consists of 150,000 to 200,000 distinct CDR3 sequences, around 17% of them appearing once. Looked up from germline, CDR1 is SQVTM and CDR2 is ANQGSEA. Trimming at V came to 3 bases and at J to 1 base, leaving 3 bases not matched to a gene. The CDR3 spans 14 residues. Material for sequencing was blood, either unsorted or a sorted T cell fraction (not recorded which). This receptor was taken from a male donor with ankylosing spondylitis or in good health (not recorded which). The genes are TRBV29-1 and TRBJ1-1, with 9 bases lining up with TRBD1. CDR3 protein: CSVEVDRGNTEAFF. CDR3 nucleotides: TGCAGCGTTGAGGTGGACAGGGGGAACACTGAAGCTTTCTTT. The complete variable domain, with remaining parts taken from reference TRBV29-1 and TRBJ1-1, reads SAVISQKPSRDICQRGTSLTIQCQVDSQVTMMFWYRQQPGQSLTLIATANQGSEATYESGFVIDKFPISRPNLTFSTLTVSNMSPEDSSIYLCSVEVDRGNTEAFFGQGTRLTVV.